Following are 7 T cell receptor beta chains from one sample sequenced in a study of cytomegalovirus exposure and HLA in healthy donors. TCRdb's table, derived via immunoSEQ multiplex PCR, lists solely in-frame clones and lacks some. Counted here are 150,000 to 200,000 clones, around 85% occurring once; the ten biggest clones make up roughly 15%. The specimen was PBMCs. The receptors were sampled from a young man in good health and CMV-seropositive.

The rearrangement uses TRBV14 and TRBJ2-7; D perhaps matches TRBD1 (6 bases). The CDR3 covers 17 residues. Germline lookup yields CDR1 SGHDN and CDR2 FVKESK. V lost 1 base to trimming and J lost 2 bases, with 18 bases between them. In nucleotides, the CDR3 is TGTGCCAGCAGCCAAGTTATACAGGGTATTCGGCCCTACGAGCAGTACTTC. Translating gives CASSQVIQGIRPYEQYF.

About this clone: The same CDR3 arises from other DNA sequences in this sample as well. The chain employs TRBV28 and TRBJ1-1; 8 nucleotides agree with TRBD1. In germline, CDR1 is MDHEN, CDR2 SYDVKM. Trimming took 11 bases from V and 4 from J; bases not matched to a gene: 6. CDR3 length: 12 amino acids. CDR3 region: CASRTGSTEAFF. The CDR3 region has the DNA TGTGCCTCCCGGACAGGGAGCACTGAAGCTTTCTTT. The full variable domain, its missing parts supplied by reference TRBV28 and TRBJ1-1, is DVKVTQSSRYLVKRTGEKVFLECVQDMDHENMFWYRQDPGLGLRLIYFSYDVKMKEKGDIPEGYSVSREKKERFSLILESASTNQTSMYLCASRTGSTEAFFGQGTRLTVV.

CDR3 DNA sequence: TGTGCCAGCAACCCTCCGGGAACCATCCGGTACGAGCAGTACTTC. Residues: CASNPPGTIRYEQYF. The genes are TRBV28 and TRBJ2-7; possible D gene TRBD2, 5 bases. The length of the CDR3 is 15 residues. Trimming removed 7 bases from V and 4 bases from J, with 20 bases in between. Germline CDR1 and CDR2: MDHEN and SYDVKM. The full variable domain, with the rest looked up from reference TRBV28 and TRBJ2-7, is DVKVTQSSRYLVKRTGEKVFLECVQDMDHENMFWYRQDPGLGLRLIYFSYDVKMKEKGDIPEGYSVSREKKERFSLILESASTNQTSMYLCASNPPGTIRYEQYFGPGTRLTVT.

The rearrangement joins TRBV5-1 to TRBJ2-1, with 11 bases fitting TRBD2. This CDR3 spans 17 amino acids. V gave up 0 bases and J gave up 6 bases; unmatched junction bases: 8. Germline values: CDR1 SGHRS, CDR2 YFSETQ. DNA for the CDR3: TGCGCCAGCAGCTTGGTTAGCGGACTAGCGGGCCGCAATGAGCAGTTCTTC. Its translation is CASSLVSGLAGRNEQFF.

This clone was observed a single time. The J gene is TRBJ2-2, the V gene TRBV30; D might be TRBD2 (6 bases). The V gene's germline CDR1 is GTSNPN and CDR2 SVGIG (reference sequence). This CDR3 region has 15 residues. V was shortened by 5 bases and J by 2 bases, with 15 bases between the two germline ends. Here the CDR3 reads CAWYPRDGNTGELFF. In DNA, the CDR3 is TGTGCCTGGTACCCGCGGGACGGAAACACCGGGGAGCTGTTTTTT.

CDR3 DNA sequence: TGTGCCAGCAGTTACTCTATGGCGGGGGCGCAAGCTGGCTACACCTTC. Its protein product is CASSYSMAGAQAGYTF. The V and J genes are TRBV6-6 and TRBJ1-2; D is possibly TRBD1 (6 bases). The V gene lost 0 bases and the J gene lost 7 bases, with 18 bases spanning the gap. There are 16 residues in the CDR3. Germline CDR1 reads MNHNY; CDR2 reads SVGAGI (reference sequence).

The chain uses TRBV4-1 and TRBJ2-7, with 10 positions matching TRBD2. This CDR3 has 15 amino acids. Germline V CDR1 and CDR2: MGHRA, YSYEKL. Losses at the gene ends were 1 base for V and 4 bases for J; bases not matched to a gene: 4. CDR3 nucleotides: TGCGCCAGCAGCCAAGCTAGCGGGGGCCTTTACGAGCAGTACTTC. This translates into CASSQASGGLYEQYF.